This T cell receptor beta chain was identified during a study of beta chain features in type 1 diabetes. The whole isolated RNA underwent reverse transcription, so sequencing captured expressed TCRB transcripts. Assay used: immunoSEQ multiplex PCR; TCRdb lists only in-frame clones, some missing. The sample carries 120,000 or so clones, roughly a sixth recorded once. Per the germline V gene, CDR1 is SGHNT and CDR2 is YYREEE (reference sequence). The CDR3 runs 14 residues. Trimming took off 4 bases at V and 4 bases at J, with 14 bases between the two ends. Averaging roughly 120 mL, one heparinised blood draw came from each individual donor. Study results and limitations: Patients and controls would be equally affected if PCR favored shorter templates. When Type 1 diabetes patients were examined, their TCRB CDR3s proved moderately but significantly shorter in all four CD4+ subsets.

This clone was seen just once. The antigen is not known. The chain joins TRBV5-4 to TRBJ2-5, with a tentative D call TRBD2 (5 bases). The sequencing input was central memory CD4+ T cells from blood. The sequence derives from a man between 18 and 29 years old with type 1 diabetes. The CDR3 DNA reads TGTGCCAGCAGCCAAGATAGGGAGAGAGAGACCCAGTACTTC. Amino acids: CASSQDRERETQYF.